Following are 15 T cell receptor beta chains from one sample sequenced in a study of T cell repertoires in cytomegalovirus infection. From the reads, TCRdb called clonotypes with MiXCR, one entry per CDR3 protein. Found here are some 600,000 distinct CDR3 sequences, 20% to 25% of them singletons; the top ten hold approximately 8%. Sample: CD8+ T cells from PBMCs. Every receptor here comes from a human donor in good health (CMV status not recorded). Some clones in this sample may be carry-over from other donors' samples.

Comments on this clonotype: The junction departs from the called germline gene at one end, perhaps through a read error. CDR3 nucleotides: TGTGCCAACAGCCTACCTTCGGGCGGGGGGGACGAACAGTACTTC. This codes for CANSLPSGGGDEQYF. The rearrangement joins TRBV7-6 to TRBJ2-7, with 9 bases lining up with TRBD2. This CDR3 contains 15 residues. Germline V gene sequence: CDR1 SGHVS, CDR2 FNYEAQ.

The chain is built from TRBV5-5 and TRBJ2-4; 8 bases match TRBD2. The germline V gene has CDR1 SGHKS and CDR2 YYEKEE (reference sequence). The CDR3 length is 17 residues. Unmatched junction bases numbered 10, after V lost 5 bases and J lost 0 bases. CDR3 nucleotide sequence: TGTGCCAGCAGTTACGGGGGGGCCTCCCTAGCCAAAAACATTCAGTACTTC. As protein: CASSYGGASLAKNIQYF.

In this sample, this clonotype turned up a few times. DNA of the CDR3: TGCAGTGCTAGGGAGACTGGGAGCGCAGATACGCAGTATTTT. It encodes CSARETGSADTQYF. This sequence joins TRBV20-1 and TRBJ2-3, with a tentative D call TRBD2 (5 bases). V gave up 3 bases and J gave up 4 bases, with 14 bases separating them. The germline V gene has CDR1 DFQATT and CDR2 SNEGSKA (reference sequence). The CDR3 totals 14 residues.

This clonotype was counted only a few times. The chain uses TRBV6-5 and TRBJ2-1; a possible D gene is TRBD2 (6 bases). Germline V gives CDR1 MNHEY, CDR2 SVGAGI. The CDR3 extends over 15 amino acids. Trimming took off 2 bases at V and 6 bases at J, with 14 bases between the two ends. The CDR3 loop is CASSYDGMGGNEQFF. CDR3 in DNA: TGTGCCAGCAGTTACGACGGAATGGGAGGCAATGAGCAGTTCTTC.

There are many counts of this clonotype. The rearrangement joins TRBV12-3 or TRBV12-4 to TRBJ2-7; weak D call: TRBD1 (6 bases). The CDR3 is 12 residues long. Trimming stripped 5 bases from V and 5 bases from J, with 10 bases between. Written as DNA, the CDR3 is TGTGCCAGCAGTACAGGGATCCACGAGCAGTACTTC. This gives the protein CASSTGIHEQYF.

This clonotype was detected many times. DNA for the CDR3: TGTGCCAGCAGCTGGGACAGTGTCGGCTATGGCTACACCTTC. It codes for CASSWDSVGYGYTF. The chain is built from TRBV7-8 and TRBJ1-2; 7 bases map to TRBD1. Germline V gene sequence: CDR1 SGHVS, CDR2 FQNEAQ. The CDR3 has 14 residues. After removal of 4 bases from V and 4 bases from J, the junction contained 6 bases not matched to a gene. The full variable domain, its missing parts supplied by reference TRBV7-8 and TRBJ1-2, is GAGVSQSPRYKVAKRGQDVALRCDPISGHVSLFWYQQALGQGPEFLTYFQNEAQLDKSGLPSDRFFAERPEGSVSTLKIQRTQQEDSAVYLCASSWDSVGYGYTFGSGTRLTVV.

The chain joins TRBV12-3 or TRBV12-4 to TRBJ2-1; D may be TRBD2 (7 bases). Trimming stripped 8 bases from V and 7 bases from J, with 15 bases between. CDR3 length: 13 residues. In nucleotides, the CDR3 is TGTGCCAGCGGGGGGGCCGGTTTTAATGAGCAGTTCTTC. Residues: CASGGAGFNEQFF.

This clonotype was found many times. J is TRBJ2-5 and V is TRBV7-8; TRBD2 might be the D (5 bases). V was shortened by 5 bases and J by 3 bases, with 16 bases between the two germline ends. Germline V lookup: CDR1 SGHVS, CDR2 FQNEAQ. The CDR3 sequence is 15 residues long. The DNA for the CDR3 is TGTGCCAGCAGCCGAGCCGAGGGTTGGGAAGAGACCCAGTACTTC. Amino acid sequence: CASSRAEGWEETQYF.

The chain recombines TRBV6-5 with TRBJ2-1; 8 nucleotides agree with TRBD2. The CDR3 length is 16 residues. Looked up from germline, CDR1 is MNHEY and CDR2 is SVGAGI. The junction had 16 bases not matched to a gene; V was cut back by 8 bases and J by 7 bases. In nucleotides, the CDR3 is TGTGCCAGCGGACTCGCAGCGGGGGTTACGATAAATGAGCAGTTCTTC. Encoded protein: CASGLAAGVTINEQFF.

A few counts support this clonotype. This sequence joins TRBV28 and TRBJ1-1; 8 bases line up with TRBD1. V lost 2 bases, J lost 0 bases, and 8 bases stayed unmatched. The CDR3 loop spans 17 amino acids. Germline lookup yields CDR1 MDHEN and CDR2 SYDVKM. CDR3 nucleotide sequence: TGTGCCAGCAGTTTACCTGGACAGGGCTTTATGAACACTGAAGCTTTCTTT. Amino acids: CASSLPGQGFMNTEAFF.

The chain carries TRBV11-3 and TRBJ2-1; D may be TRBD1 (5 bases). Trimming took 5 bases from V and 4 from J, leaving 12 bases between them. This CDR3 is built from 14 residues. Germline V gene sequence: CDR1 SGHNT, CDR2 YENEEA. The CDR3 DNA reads TGTGCCAGCAGCGAAAGGGGATTTTACAATGAGCAGTTCTTC. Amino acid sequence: CASSERGFYNEQFF.

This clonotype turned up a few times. In DNA, the CDR3 is TGCAGTGCTATCAGAGAAGGCGGAAACACCATATATTTT. Protein sequence: CSAIREGGNTIYF. V gene TRBV20-1 combines with J gene TRBJ1-3, with no clear D. Germline CDR1 DFQATT, CDR2 SNEGSKA (reference sequence). V was cut by 4 bases and J by 4 bases, with 11 bases left in between. The CDR3 spans 13 residues.

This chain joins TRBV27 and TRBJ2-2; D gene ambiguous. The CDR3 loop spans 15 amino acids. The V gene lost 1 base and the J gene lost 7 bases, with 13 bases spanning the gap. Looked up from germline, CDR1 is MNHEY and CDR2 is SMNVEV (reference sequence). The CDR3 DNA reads TGTGCCAGCAGTTTATACTCCGGCTTGGACGGGGAGCTGTTTTTT. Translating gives CASSLYSGLDGELFF.

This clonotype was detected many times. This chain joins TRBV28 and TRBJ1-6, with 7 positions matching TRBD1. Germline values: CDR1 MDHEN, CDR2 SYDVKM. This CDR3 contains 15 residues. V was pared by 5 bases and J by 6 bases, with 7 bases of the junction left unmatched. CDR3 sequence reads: CASSGNRGSNSPLHF. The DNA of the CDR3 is TGTGCCAGCAGTGGCAACAGGGGAAGTAATTCACCCCTCCACTTT.

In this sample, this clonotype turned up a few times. CDR3 DNA sequence: TGTGCCAGCAGACAAGCCACATCTAGGCGGGGGACTGAAGCTTTCTTT. This gives the protein CASRQATSRRGTEAFF. J is TRBJ1-1 and V is TRBV28, with D possibly TRBD1 on 5 matching bases. V dropped 6 bases and J dropped 5 bases, with 22 bases sitting between them. CDR1 MDHEN and CDR2 SYDVKM come from the germline V gene. This CDR3 spans 16 amino acids.